One TCR beta chain is described in this entry. Its antigen has not been determined. No base-level quality is on record; no much larger clone is a single base apart. This sample was included in a study of control samples from healthy donors and cancer patients (TCRdb year 2020). Library method: the immunoSEQ multiplex PCR assay. TCRdb took over this immuneACCESS table, retaining in-frame rearrangements with V and J assigned. Such tables are incomplete; in checked studies, under half of the missing clones stem from an unresolved V gene, and the remainder is unexplained. The sample table shows some 77,000 clones, and roughly nine tenths are seen once. Of the sample, 7.6% is held by the ten largest clones. V loses 1 base of germline sequence and J loses 4 bases, and the interval between the two ends is 11 bases. From cysteine to phenylalanine, the CDR3 is 14 amino acids long. Only the CDR3 region is kept as DNA, spanning 42 bases read in frame from base 1. Taken from the germline V gene, the CDR1 and CDR2 loops are SGHTA and FQGNSA.

The chain employs TRBV7-2 and TRBJ2-7, with the D gene call left open. Sequencing input: blood. This receptor was taken from a woman aged 60-70 years in good health. The CDR3 is CASSLDYNSYEQYF. The DNA sequence is TGTGCCAGCAGCTTAGACTACAACAGTTACGAGCAGTACTTC. Joined to the reference TRBV7-2 and TRBJ2-7 proteins, this CDR3 gives the full variable domain: GAGVSQSPSNKVTEKGKDVELRCDPISGHTALYWYRQSLGQGLEFLIYFQGNSAPDKSGLPSDRFSAERTGGSVSTLTIQRTQQEDSAVYLCASSLDYNSYEQYFGPGTRLTVT.